This TCR beta chain derives from a study of T cells in Graves' hyperthyroidism and ophthalmopathy. TCR beta CDR3 regions were amplified from RNA. Primed by the HTBI set, a first-round RT-PCR was run on the TCR CDR3. TCRdb passed the multiplex PCR reads through MiXCR, listing each CDR3 protein once. The table includes 600,000 or so distinct CDR3 sequences, about 16% detected once. V trimming: 3 bases; J trimming: 7 bases; junction bases outside the gene matches: 6. Looked up from germline, CDR1 is SQVTM and CDR2 is ANQGSEA. The CDR3 contains 13 residues. This clonotype was observed at least ten times. Patients having uncontrolled infection, another autoimmune disease, pregnancy or lactation were not included.

The sequence was collected from a woman under 40 with Graves' hyperthyroidism. Sequencing was done on a sample of blood. The chain combines TRBV29-1 with TRBJ1-2, with 9 bases aligning to TRBD1. DNA of the CDR3: TGCAGCGTTGAGCACAGGGGGCACGCTGGCTACACCTTC. It is translated as CSVEHRGHAGYTF.